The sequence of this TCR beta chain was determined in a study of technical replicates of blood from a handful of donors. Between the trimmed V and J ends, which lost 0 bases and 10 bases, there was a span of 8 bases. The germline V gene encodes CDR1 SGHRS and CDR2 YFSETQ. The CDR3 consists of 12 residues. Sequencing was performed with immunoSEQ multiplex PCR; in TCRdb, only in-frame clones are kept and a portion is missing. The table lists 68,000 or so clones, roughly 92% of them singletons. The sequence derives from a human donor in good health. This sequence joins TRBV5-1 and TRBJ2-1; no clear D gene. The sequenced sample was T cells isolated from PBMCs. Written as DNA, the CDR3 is TGCGCCAGCAGCTTGGCAGGCAAGGAGCAGTTCTTC. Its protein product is CASSLAGKEQFF.